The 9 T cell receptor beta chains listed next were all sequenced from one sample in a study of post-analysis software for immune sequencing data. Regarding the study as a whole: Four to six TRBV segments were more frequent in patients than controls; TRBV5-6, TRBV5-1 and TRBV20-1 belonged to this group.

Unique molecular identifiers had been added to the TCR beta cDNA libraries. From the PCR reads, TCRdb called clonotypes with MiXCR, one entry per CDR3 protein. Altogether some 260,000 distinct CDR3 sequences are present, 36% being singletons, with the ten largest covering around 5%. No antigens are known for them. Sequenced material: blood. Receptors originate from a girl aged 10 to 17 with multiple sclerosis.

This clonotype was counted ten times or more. CDR3 protein: CASTRSGALSYEQYF. CDR3 nucleotides: TGTGCCAGCACCCGTTCGGGGGCCCTCTCCTACGAGCAGTACTTC. The rearrangement uses TRBV6-1 and TRBJ2-7, with D perhaps TRBD1 or TRBD2 (6 bases each). Germline lookup yields CDR1 MNHNS and CDR2 SASEGT. This CDR3 comprises 15 residues. With 7 bases removed from V and 0 bases from J, the gap between germline ends came to 16 bases.

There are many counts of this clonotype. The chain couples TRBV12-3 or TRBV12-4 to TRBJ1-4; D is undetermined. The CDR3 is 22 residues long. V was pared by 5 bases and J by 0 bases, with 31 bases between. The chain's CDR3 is CASSVLVLRPRRLNATNEKLFF. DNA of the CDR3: TGTGCCAGCAGTGTGCTAGTGCTGAGGCCGAGACGGTTGAATGCAACTAATGAAAAACTGTTTTTT.

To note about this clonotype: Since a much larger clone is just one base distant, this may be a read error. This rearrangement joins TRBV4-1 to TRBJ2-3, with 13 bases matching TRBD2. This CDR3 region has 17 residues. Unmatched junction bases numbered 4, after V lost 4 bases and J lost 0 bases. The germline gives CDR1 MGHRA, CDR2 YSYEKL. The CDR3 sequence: CASSRRLAGGSTDTQYF. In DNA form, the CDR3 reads TGCGCCAGCAGCCGGAGACTAGCGGGGGGCAGCACAGATACGCAGTATTTT.

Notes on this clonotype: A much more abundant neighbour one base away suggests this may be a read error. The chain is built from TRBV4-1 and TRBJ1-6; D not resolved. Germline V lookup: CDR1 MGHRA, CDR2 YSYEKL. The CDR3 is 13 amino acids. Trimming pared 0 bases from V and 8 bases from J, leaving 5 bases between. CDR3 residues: CASSQDFDSPLHF. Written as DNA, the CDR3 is TGCGCCAGCAGCCAAGATTTCGATTCACCCCTCCACTTT.

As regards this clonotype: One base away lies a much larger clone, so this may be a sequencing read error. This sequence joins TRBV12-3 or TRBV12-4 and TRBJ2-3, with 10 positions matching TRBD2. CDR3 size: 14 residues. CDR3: CASSVAGGGNMQYF. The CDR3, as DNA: TGTGCCAGCAGTGTAGCGGGAGGAGGAAATATGCAGTATTTT.

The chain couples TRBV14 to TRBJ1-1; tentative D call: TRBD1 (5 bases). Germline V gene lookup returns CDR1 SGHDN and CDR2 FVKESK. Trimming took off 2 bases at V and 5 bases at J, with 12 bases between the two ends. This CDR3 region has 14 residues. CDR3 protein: CASSQYVGDTEAFF. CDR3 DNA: TGTGCCAGCAGCCAATACGTAGGGGATACTGAAGCTTTCTTT.

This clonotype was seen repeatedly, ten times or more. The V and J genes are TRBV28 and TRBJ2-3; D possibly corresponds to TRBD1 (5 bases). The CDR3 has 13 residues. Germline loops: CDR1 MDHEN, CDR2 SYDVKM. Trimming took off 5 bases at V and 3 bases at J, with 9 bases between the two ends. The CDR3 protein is CASSGRATDTQYF. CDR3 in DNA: TGTGCCAGCAGTGGCAGGGCAACAGATACGCAGTATTTT.

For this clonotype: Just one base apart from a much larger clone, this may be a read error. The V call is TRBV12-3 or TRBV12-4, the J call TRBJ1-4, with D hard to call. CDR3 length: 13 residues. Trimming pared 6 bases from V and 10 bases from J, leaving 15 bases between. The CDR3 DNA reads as TGTGCCAGCAGAAGCGACTATGTTGGAAAACTGTTTTTT. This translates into CASRSDYVGKLFF.

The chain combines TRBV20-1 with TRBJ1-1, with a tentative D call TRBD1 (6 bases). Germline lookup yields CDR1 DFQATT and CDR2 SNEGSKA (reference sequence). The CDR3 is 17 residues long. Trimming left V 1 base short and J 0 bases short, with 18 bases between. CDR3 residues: CSARGQERTKMNTEAFF. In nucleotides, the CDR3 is TGCAGTGCTAGAGGACAGGAGAGGACCAAAATGAACACTGAAGCTTTCTTT.